These 10 T cell receptor beta chains originate from one sample sequenced in a study of cytomegalovirus exposure and HLA in healthy donors (TCRdb year 2017). The library was built by means of the immunoSEQ multiplex PCR assay. The multiplex PCR relied on a mix of 60 forward primers for TCR Vbeta segments and 13 reverse primers for TCR Jbeta segments. In TCRdb, the immuneACCESS table is reduced to in-frame sequences with V and J assigned. These tables do not hold every clone; where another copy was compared, an unresolved V gene accounts for under half, and the others remain unexplained. This sample's clone table shows 200,000 to 250,000 clones. 0.9% to 1.4% of the sample goes to the ten largest clones. The specimen sequenced was PBMCs. These receptors originate from a girl under 10 years old in good health and CMV-seropositive.

This chain links TRBV7-9 with TRBJ1-2; possibly TRBD1 for D (6 bases). The CDR3 contains 15 residues. Germline CDR1 reads SEHNR; CDR2 reads FQNEAQ (reference sequence). V was trimmed by 2 bases and J by 3 bases, leaving 13 bases between them. The CDR3 sequence: CASSLMVAGDYGYTF. In DNA form, the CDR3 reads TGTGCCAGCAGCTTAATGGTAGCAGGGGACTATGGCTACACCTTC.

This chain's CDR3 is CAWSLSLILSSYNEQFF. CDR3 coding DNA: TGTGCCTGGAGTCTCTCCCTAATACTTAGCTCCTACAATGAGCAGTTCTTC. The rearrangement uses TRBV30 and TRBJ2-1; D uncertain. CDR1 is GTSNPN and CDR2 is SVGIG in the germline V gene (reference sequence). This CDR3 is 17 amino acids long. Trimming shortened V by 2 bases and J by 0 bases, and 17 bases separated the two germline ends.

This chain joins TRBV7-2 and TRBJ2-7; D might be TRBD2 (5 bases). CDR3 size: 13 residues. Germline lookup yields CDR1 SGHTA and CDR2 FQGNSA. The V end was cut by 2 bases, the J end by 3 bases, with 8 bases between. The CDR3 bases are TGTGCCAGCAGCTTAACAACTAGCTACGAGCAGTACTTC. The encoded protein is CASSLTTSYEQYF.

CDR3 in amino acids: CASSPGIGQKAFF. CDR3 nucleotides: TGTGCCAGCTCGCCGGGGATCGGGCAGAAAGCTTTCTTT. This sequence joins TRBV18 and TRBJ1-1; D gene unclear. The V gene's germline CDR1 is KGHSH and CDR2 LQKENI. This CDR3 contains 13 residues. V lost 6 bases to trimming and J lost 9 bases, with 17 bases between them. The complete variable domain, with remaining parts taken from reference TRBV18 and TRBJ1-1, reads NAGVMQNPRHLVRRRGQEARLRCSPMKGHSHVYWYRQLPEEGLKFMVYLQKENIIDESGMPKERFSAEFPKEGPSILRIQQVVRGDSAAYFCASSPGIGQKAFFGQGTRLTVV.

The J gene is TRBJ2-7, the V gene TRBV30; 7 nucleotides agree with TRBD1. CDR3 length: 13 residues. The V gene end was trimmed by 3 bases and the J gene end by 2 bases; junction bases not matched to a gene: 4. In germline, CDR1 is GTSNPN, CDR2 SVGIG (reference sequence). The CDR3 region is CAWRVTGTYEQYF. The DNA of the CDR3 is TGTGCCTGGAGGGTGACAGGGACCTACGAGCAGTACTTC.

V usage is TRBV6-4 and J usage is TRBJ2-3; D remains unclear. Looked up from germline, CDR1 is MRHNA and CDR2 is SNTAGT. Trimming shortened V by 4 bases and J by 0 bases, and 5 bases separated the two germline ends. The CDR3 totals 13 residues. Written as DNA, the CDR3 is TGTGCCAGCAGTGGAGAGAGCACAGATACGCAGTATTTT. Translated: CASSGESTDTQYF.

The chain combines TRBV29-1 with TRBJ1-1; tentative D call: TRBD1 (6 bases). Between the trimmed V and J ends, which lost 6 bases and 5 bases, there was a span of 10 bases. The CDR3 is made up of 11 amino acids. Per germline, CDR1 SQVTM and CDR2 ANQGSEA. CDR3 nucleotides: TGCAGCGTCAGGGGTGGGACTGAAGCTTTCTTT. The encoded protein is CSVRGGTEAFF.

The rearrangement joins TRBV5-1 to TRBJ2-7, with D perhaps matching TRBD1 (7 bases). The germline V and J ends were trimmed by 4 bases and 2 bases, with 16 bases remaining between them. Germline CDR1 reads SGHRS; CDR2 reads YFSETQ. The CDR3 extends over 15 amino acids. Written as DNA, the CDR3 is TGCGCCAGCAGCCCCGGCGCAGGGGGGCCCTACGAGCAGTACTTC. It specifies CASSPGAGGPYEQYF.

This chain joins TRBV27 and TRBJ1-5; maybe TRBD1 (5 bases). The CDR3 totals 13 residues. V was cut by 5 bases and J by 4 bases, with 9 bases left in between. The germline V gene has CDR1 MNHEY and CDR2 SMNVEV (reference sequence). CDR3 sequence: CASSARGNQPQHF. CDR3 bases: TGTGCCAGCAGTGCACGGGGGAATCAGCCCCAGCATTTT.

The chain employs TRBV7-9 and TRBJ2-7, with unresolved D. Germline CDR1 and CDR2: SEHNR and FQNEAQ (reference sequence). The CDR3 has 11 residues. The germline V and J ends were trimmed by 8 bases and 4 bases, with 9 bases remaining between them. The CDR3 DNA reads TGTGCCAGCGGAGATGGGTACGAGCAGTACTTC. It specifies CASGDGYEQYF.